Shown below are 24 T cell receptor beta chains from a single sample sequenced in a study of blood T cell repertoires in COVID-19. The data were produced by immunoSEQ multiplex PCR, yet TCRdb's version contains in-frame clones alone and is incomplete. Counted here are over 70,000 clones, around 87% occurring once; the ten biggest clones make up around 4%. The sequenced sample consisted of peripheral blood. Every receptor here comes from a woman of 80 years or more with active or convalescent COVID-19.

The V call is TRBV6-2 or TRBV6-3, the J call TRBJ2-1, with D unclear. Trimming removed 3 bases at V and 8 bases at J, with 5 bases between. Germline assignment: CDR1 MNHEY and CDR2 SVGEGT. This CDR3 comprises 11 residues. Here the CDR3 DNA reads TGTGCCAGCAGTTATGGGCATGAGCAGTTCTTC. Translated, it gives CASSYGHEQFF.

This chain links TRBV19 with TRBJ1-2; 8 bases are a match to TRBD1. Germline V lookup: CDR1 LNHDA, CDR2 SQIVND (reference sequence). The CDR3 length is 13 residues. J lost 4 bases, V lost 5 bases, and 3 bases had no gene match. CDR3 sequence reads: CASSRTGTYGYTF. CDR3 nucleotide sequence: TGTGCCAGTAGTCGGACAGGGACCTATGGCTACACCTTC.

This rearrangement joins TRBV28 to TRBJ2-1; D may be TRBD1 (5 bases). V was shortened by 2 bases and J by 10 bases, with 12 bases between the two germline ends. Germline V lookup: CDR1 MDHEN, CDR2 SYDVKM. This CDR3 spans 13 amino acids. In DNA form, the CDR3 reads TGTGCCAGCAGTTTACACAGGTCCAAAGAGCAGTTCTTC. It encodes CASSLHRSKEQFF.

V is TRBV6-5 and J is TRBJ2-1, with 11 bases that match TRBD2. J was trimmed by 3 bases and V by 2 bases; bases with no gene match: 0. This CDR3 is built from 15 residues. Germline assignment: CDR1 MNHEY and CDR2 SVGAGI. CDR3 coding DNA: TGTGCCAGCAGTTACGGGACTAGCGGCTACAATGAGCAGTTCTTC. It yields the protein CASSYGTSGYNEQFF.

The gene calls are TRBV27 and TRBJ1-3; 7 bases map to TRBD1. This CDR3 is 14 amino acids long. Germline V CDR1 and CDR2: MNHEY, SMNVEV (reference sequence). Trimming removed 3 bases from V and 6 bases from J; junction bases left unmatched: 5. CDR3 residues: CASSFRQGENTIYF. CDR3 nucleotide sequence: TGTGCCAGCAGTTTTCGACAGGGAGAAAACACCATATATTTT.

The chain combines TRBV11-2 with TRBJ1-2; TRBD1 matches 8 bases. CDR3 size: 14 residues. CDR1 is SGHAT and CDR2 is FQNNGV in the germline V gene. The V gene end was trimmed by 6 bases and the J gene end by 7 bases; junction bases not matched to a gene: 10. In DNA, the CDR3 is TGTGCCAGCAGAACAATGCAGGGGGCGTCTGGCTACACCTTC. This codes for CASRTMQGASGYTF.

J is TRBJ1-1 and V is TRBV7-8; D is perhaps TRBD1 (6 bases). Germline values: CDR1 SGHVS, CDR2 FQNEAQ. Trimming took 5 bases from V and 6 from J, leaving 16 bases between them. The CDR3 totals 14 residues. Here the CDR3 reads CASSALQGKAEAFF. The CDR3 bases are TGTGCCAGCAGCGCCCTTCAGGGGAAGGCTGAAGCTTTCTTT.

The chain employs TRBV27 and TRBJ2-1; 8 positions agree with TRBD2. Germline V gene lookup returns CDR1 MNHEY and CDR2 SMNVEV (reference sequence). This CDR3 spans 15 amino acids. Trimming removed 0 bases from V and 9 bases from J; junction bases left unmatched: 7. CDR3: CASSLSGLGAGEQFF. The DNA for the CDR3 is TGTGCCAGCAGTTTATCGGGACTAGGGGCCGGTGAGCAGTTCTTC.

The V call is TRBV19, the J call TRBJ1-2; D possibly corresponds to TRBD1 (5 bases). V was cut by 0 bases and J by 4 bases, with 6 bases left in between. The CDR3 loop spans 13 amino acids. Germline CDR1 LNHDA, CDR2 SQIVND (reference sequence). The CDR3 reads CASSIDRVYGYTF. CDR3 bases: TGTGCCAGTAGTATAGACAGGGTCTATGGCTACACCTTC.

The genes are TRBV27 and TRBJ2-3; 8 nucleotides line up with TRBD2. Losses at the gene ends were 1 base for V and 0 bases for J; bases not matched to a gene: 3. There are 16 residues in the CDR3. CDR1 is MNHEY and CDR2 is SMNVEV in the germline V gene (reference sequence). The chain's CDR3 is CASSLYSGGSTDTQYF. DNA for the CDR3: TGTGCCAGCAGTTTATATTCGGGGGGGAGCACAGATACGCAGTATTTT.

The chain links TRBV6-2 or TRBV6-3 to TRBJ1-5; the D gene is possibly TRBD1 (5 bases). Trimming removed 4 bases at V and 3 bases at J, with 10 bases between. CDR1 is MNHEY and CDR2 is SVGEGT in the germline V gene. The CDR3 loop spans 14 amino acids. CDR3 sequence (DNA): TGTGCCAGCAGTTGGCAGGGTAACAATCAGCCCCAGCATTTT. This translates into CASSWQGNNQPQHF.

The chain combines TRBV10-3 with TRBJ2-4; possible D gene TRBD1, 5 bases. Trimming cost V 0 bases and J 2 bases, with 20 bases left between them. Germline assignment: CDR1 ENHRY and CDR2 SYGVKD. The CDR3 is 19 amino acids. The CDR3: CAISESRVSGNATKNIQYF. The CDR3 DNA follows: TGTGCCATCAGTGAGTCGAGAGTCTCAGGGAATGCAACCAAAAACATTCAGTACTTC.

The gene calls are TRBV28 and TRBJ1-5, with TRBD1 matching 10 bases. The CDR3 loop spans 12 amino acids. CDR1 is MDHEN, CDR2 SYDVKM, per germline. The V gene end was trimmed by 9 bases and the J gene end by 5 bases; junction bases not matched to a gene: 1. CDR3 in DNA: TGTGCCAGTGGACAGGGGGATCAGCCCCAGCATTTT. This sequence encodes CASGQGDQPQHF.

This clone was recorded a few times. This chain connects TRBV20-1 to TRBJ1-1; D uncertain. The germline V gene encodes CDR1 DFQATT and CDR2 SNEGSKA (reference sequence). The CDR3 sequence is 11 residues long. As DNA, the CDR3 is TGCTCCCCGGCCTCGGGGACTGAAGCTTTCTTT. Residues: CSPASGTEAFF.

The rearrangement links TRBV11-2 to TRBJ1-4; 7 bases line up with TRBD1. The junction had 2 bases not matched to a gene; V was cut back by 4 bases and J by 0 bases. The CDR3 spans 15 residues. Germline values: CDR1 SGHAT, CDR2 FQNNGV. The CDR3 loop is CASSSTGATNEKLFF. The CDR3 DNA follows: TGTGCCAGCAGCTCCACAGGGGCAACTAATGAAAAACTGTTTTTT.

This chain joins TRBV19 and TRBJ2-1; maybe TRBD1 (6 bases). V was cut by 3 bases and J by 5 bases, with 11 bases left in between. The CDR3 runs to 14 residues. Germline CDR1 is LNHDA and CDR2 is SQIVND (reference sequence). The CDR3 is CASSIQGSNNEQFF. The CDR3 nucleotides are TGTGCCAGTAGTATCCAGGGGTCGAACAATGAGCAGTTCTTC.

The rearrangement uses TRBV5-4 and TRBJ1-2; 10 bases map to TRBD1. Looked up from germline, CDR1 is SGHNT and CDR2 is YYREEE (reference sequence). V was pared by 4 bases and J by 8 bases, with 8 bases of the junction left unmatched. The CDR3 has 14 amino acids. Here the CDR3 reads CASSVFGQGGGYTF. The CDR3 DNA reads TGTGCCAGCAGCGTATTCGGACAGGGGGGCGGCTACACCTTC.

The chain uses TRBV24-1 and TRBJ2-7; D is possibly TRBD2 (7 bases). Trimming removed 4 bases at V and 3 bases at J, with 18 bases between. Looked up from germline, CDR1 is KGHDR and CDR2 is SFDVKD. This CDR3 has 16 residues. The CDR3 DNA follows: TGTGCCACCAGTGACCCCAGGGGCGGGAGCATCTACGAGCAGTACTTC. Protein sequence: CATSDPRGGSIYEQYF.

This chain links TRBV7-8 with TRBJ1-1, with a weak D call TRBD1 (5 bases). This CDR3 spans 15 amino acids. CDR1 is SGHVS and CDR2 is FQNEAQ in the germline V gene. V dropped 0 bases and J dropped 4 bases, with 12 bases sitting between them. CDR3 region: CASSLAGGGGTEAFF. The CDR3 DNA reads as TGTGCCAGCAGCTTAGCGGGCGGGGGTGGCACTGAAGCTTTCTTT. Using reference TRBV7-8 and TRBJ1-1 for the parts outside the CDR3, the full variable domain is GAGVSQSPRYKVAKRGQDVALRCDPISGHVSLFWYQQALGQGPEFLTYFQNEAQLDKSGLPSDRFFAERPEGSVSTLKIQRTQQEDSAVYLCASSLAGGGGTEAFFGQGTRLTVV.

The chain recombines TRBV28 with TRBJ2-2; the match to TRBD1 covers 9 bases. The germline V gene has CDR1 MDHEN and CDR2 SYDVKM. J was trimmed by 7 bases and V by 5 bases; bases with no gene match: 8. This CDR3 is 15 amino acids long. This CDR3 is CASSAGTGWSGELFF. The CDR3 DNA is TGTGCCAGCAGTGCTGGGACAGGGTGGAGCGGGGAGCTGTTTTTT.

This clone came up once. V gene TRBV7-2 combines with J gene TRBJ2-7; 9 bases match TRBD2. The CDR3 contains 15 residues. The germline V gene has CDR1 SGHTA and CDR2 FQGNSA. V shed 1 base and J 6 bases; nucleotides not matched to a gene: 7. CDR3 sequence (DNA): TGTGCCAGCAGCTTAGGAGGTAGCGGGAGATCCGAGCAGTACTTC. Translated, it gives CASSLGGSGRSEQYF.

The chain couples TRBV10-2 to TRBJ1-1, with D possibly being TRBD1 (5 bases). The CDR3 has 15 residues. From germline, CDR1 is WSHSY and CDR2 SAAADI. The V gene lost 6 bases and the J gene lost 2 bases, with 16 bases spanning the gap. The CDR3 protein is CASRPPVGLNTEAFF. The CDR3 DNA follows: TGCGCCAGCAGGCCCCCCGTGGGGCTAAACACTGAAGCTTTCTTT.

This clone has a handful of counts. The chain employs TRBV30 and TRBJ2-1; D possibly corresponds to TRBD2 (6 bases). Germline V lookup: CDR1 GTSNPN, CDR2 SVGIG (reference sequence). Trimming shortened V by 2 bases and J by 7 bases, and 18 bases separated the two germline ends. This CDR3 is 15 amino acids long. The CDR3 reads CAWSSGMTSGNEQFF. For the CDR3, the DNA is TGTGCCTGGAGTTCTGGGATGACTAGTGGAAATGAGCAGTTCTTC.

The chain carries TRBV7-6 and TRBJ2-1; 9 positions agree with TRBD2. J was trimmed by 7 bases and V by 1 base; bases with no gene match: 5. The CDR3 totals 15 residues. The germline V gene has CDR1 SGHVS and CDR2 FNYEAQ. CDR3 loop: CASSLGSGSYNEQFF. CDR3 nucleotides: TGTGCCAGCAGCTTAGGTAGCGGGAGTTATAATGAGCAGTTCTTC.